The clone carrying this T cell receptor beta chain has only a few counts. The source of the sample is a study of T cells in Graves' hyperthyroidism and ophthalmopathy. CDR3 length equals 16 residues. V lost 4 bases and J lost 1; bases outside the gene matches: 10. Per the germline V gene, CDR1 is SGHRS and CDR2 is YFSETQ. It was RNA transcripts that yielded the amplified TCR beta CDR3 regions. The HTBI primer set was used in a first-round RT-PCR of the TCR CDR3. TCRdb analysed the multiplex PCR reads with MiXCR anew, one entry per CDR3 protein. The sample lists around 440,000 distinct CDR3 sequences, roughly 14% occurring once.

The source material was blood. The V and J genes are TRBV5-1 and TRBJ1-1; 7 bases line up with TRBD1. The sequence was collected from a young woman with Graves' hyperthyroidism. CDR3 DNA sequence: TGCGCCAGCAGCCCTGTTTACAGGGGCAGGAACACTGAAGCTTTCTTT. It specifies CASSPVYRGRNTEAFF.